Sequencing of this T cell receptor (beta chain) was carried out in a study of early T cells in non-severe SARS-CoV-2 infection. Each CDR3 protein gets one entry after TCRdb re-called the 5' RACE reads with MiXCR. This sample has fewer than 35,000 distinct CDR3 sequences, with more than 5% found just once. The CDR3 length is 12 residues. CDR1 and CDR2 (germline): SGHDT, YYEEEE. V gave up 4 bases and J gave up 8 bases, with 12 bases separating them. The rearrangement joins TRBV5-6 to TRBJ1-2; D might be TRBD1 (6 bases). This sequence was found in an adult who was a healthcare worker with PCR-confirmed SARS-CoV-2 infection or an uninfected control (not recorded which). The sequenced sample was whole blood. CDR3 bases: TGTGCCAGCAGCCCAGACAGGCGAGGCTACACCTTC. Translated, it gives CASSPDRRGYTF.